This entry lists 24 T cell receptor beta chains sequenced from one sample in a study of T-cell memory formation after mild COVID-19. Via MiXCR, TCRdb re-called the 5' RACE reads, giving one row per CDR3 protein. This sample has some 450,000 distinct CDR3 sequences, with 15% to 25% found just once. The sequencing sample was made of PBMCs or a T cell subset sorted from them (not recorded which). All receptors come from an adult woman who had mild COVID-19 (a few samples of this study predate the infection). Cell type and time point are not known.

This clonotype was seen ten or more times. V and J are TRBV6-5 and TRBJ2-1; TRBD1 matches 8 bases. Trimming removed 6 bases from V and 7 bases from J; junction bases left unmatched: 5. In germline, CDR1 is MNHEY, CDR2 SVGAGI. CDR3 length equals 13 residues. CDR3 nucleotide sequence: TGTGCCAGCAGCGGACAGGGACGGAATGAGCAGTTCTTC. It translates to CASSGQGRNEQFF.

This clonotype was detected a few times. The chain recombines TRBV5-5 with TRBJ2-1; D tentatively fits TRBD1 or TRBD2 (5 bases each). CDR3 length: 15 residues. Germline V gene lookup returns CDR1 SGHKS and CDR2 YYEKEE (reference sequence). The germline V and J ends were trimmed by 1 base and 3 bases, with 11 bases remaining between them. CDR3 bases: TGTGCCAGCAGCTTGCGTCAGGGAGTCTACAATGAGCAGTTCTTC. Translated, it gives CASSLRQGVYNEQFF.

J is TRBJ1-3 and V is TRBV12-3 or TRBV12-4, with a tentative D call TRBD1 (5 bases). This CDR3 spans 14 amino acids. Trimming left V 6 bases short and J 4 bases short, with 13 bases between. The CDR3 DNA sequence: TGTGCCAGCAGACAGGCGGGCGTGGGAAACACCATATATTTT. This sequence encodes CASRQAGVGNTIYF.

The chain carries TRBV12-3 or TRBV12-4 and TRBJ2-1, with D possibly matching TRBD1 (6 bases). The germline V and J ends were trimmed by 6 bases and 8 bases, with 17 bases remaining between them. The length of the CDR3 is 14 residues. For the CDR3, the DNA is TGTGCCAGCAGCTCGTTGGACAGATCGGATGAGCAGTTCTTC. Amino acids: CASSSLDRSDEQFF.

This clonotype was counted only a few times. The gene calls are TRBV12-3 or TRBV12-4 and TRBJ2-7; TRBD1 agrees at 8 bases. This CDR3 has 13 amino acids. The trim removed 9 bases at V and 6 bases at J, leaving 10 bases unmatched. The CDR3 coding sequence is TGTGCCAGTTCCGGACAGGGAAAAGTCGAGCAGTACTTC. The encoded protein is CASSGQGKVEQYF.

The chain is built from TRBV27 and TRBJ1-1, with D possibly TRBD1 on 5 matching bases. Germline CDR1 is MNHEY and CDR2 is SMNVEV (reference sequence). CDR3 length equals 13 residues. The V end was cut by 6 bases, the J end by 3 bases, with 11 bases between. CDR3 sequence: CASRWGGDTEAFF. The CDR3 DNA is TGTGCCAGCAGATGGGGGGGTGACACTGAAGCTTTCTTT.

CDR3 amino acids: CASQEGTSSYEQYF. The CDR3 DNA is TGTGCCAGCCAGGAGGGGACTAGCAGTTACGAGCAGTACTTC. This chain uses TRBV6-5 with TRBJ2-7, with TRBD2 matching over 9 bases. The CDR3 loop spans 14 amino acids. Germline CDR1 MNHEY, CDR2 SVGAGI. The V and J ends lost 8 bases and 4 bases, in that order; junction bases with no gene match: 9.

In its sample, this clonotype was seen a few times. The V call is TRBV10-3, the J call TRBJ2-1; D not resolved. Germline values: CDR1 ENHRY, CDR2 SYGVKD. Trimming took off 5 bases at V and 5 bases at J, with 4 bases between the two ends. This CDR3 has 11 residues. The CDR3 sequence: CAISPDNEQFF. CDR3 in DNA: TGTGCCATCAGTCCAGACAATGAGCAGTTCTTC.

The rearrangement links TRBV29-1 to TRBJ2-3; 9 bases map to TRBD1. Germline lookup yields CDR1 SQVTM and CDR2 ANQGSEA. The ends lost 6 bases at V and 4 bases at J; junction bases unmatched: 8. CDR3 length: 14 amino acids. The CDR3 loop is CSVRDRGVPDTQYF. CDR3 nucleotides: TGCAGCGTGCGAGACAGGGGGGTACCAGATACGCAGTATTTT.

V is TRBV24-1 and J is TRBJ2-2; 7 bases are a match to TRBD1. With V trimmed by 9 bases and J by 0 bases, 3 bases remained unmatched. Germline loops: CDR1 KGHDR, CDR2 SFDVKD. The CDR3 contains 14 residues. CDR3 DNA: TGTGCCACCTCCGGGACAGCGAACACCGGGGAGCTGTTTTTT. Protein product: CATSGTANTGELFF.

This clonotype came up a few times. CDR3 sequence (DNA): TGTGCCAGCAGTTTTAAGAGGGGCACTGAAGCTTTCTTT. Translated: CASSFKRGTEAFF. The V gene is TRBV12-3 or TRBV12-4, the J gene TRBJ1-1; tentatively, D is TRBD1 (5 bases). CDR3 length: 13 residues. V lost 3 bases and J 4 bases, leaving 9 bases between the germline ends.

This clonotype was found a few times. The chain joins TRBV3-1 to TRBJ2-5; the match to TRBD2 covers 9 bases. CDR1 is LGHDT, CDR2 YNNKEL, per germline (reference sequence). Losses at the gene ends were 4 bases for V and 0 bases for J; bases not matched to a gene: 6. The CDR3 is made up of 16 amino acids. CDR3 sequence: CASSLTTSGYQETQYF. CDR3 DNA: TGTGCCAGCAGCCTGACTACTAGCGGGTACCAAGAGACCCAGTACTTC.

The J gene is TRBJ2-2, the V gene TRBV7-9; possible D gene TRBD2, 6 bases. This CDR3 has 14 amino acids. V was shortened by 11 bases and J by 5 bases, with 18 bases between the two germline ends. CDR1 and CDR2 (germline): SEHNR, FQNEAQ (reference sequence). CDR3 nucleotide sequence: TGTGCCGGAATGAGGGCGGGAAGTACCGGGGAGCTGTTTTTT. Encoded protein: CAGMRAGSTGELFF.

The table lists this clonotype with a few counts. V and J are TRBV7-3 and TRBJ2-1; a possible D gene is TRBD1 (6 bases). The CDR3 loop spans 13 amino acids. In germline, CDR1 is SGHTA, CDR2 FQGTGA. Trimming removed 8 bases at V and 7 bases at J, with 15 bases between. The CDR3 sequence is CASANRVVNEQFF. CDR3 in DNA: TGTGCCAGCGCGAACAGGGTCGTTAATGAGCAGTTCTTC.

V and J are TRBV5-1 and TRBJ1-1, with 9 nucleotides matching TRBD1. Germline CDR1 SGHRS, CDR2 YFSETQ. The CDR3 runs to 14 residues. V was pared by 4 bases and J by 4 bases, with 5 bases of the junction left unmatched. CDR3: CASSPGQGFTEAFF. CDR3 coding DNA: TGCGCCAGCAGCCCGGGACAGGGTTTCACTGAAGCTTTCTTT.

For the CDR3, the DNA is TGTGCCAGCAGCCCACAGGGTTTGACTGGAAACACCATATATTTT. As protein: CASSPQGLTGNTIYF. V and J are TRBV7-9 and TRBJ1-3, with D perhaps matching TRBD1 (6 bases). Germline CDR1 reads SEHNR; CDR2 reads FQNEAQ (reference sequence). The CDR3 has 15 amino acids. Trimming left V 5 bases short and J 2 bases short, with 13 bases between.

In its sample, this clonotype was seen a few times. V is TRBV7-9 and J is TRBJ2-3; perhaps TRBD2 as D (7 bases). Trimming took off 5 bases at V and 0 bases at J, with 18 bases between the two ends. Germline V gene sequence: CDR1 SEHNR, CDR2 FQNEAQ (reference sequence). The CDR3 runs to 17 residues. The CDR3 DNA reads TGTGCCAGCAGCACCACTTGGGGGGGGCCTAGCACAGATACGCAGTATTTT. Amino acids: CASSTTWGGPSTDTQYF.

This clonotype turned up a few times. The V and J genes are TRBV4-1 and TRBJ1-1; D unresolved. This CDR3 is 16 amino acids long. Germline CDR1 reads MGHRA; CDR2 reads YSYEKL. V lost 0 bases and J 2 bases, leaving 13 bases between the germline ends. Here the CDR3 DNA reads TGCGCCAGCAGCCAAGATGGGGTTGCCAGAAACACTGAAGCTTTCTTT. Encoded protein: CASSQDGVARNTEAFF.

The chain recombines TRBV19 with TRBJ2-2; no definite D call. Per the germline V gene, CDR1 is LNHDA and CDR2 is SQIVND (reference sequence). V dropped 5 bases and J dropped 5 bases, with 9 bases sitting between them. This CDR3 contains 13 residues. The CDR3 loop is CASSGPLTGELFF. The DNA of the CDR3 is TGTGCCAGTAGTGGGCCTTTGACCGGGGAGCTGTTTTTT.

The chain recombines TRBV13 with TRBJ1-2; D is perhaps TRBD1 (6 bases). Trimming removed 5 bases at V and 5 bases at J, with 15 bases between. The CDR3 totals 14 residues. Per germline, CDR1 PRHDT and CDR2 FYEKMQ (reference sequence). CDR3 protein: CASSQPGQPYGYTF. CDR3 coding DNA: TGTGCCAGCAGCCAACCGGGACAACCGTATGGCTACACCTTC.

Here the CDR3 reads CASSKGQYYEQYF. The CDR3 coding sequence is TGTGCCAGTAGTAAGGGACAGTACTACGAGCAGTACTTC. The chain uses TRBV19 and TRBJ2-7, with 7 positions matching TRBD1. The CDR3 length is 13 residues. From germline, CDR1 is LNHDA and CDR2 SQIVND (reference sequence). V lost 4 bases and J lost 3; bases outside the gene matches: 3. The full variable domain, with the rest looked up from reference TRBV19 and TRBJ2-7, is DGGITQSPKYLFRKEGQNVTLSCEQNLNHDAMYWYRQDPGQGLRLIYYSQIVNDFQKGDIAEGYSVSREKKESFPLTVTSAQKNPTAFYLCASSKGQYYEQYFGPGTRLTVT.

The V gene is TRBV24-1, the J gene TRBJ1-5; tentatively, D is TRBD1 (5 bases). The V end lost 4 bases, the J end lost 1 base, and 19 bases lay between the germline ends. CDR3 length: 18 amino acids. Germline V CDR1 and CDR2: KGHDR, SFDVKD. CDR3 DNA: TGTGCCACCAGTGACCACCCAAAAATGACAGCCAGCAATCAGCCCCAGCATTTT. Its protein is CATSDHPKMTASNQPQHF.

This clonotype was recorded many times. The V call is TRBV4-3, the J call TRBJ1-6; TRBD1 might be the D (5 bases). V shed 0 bases and J shed 7 bases, with 13 bases lying between them. The length of the CDR3 is 16 residues. CDR1 and CDR2 from the germline V gene are LGHNA and YSLEER. The DNA for the CDR3 is TGCGCCAGCAGCCAAGATCTGAGGGGCGGGAATTCACCCCTCCACTTT. Translating it yields CASSQDLRGGNSPLHF.

The chain has TRBV11-3 and TRBJ1-1; TRBD1 aligns across 8 bases. The germline V gene encodes CDR1 SGHNT and CDR2 YENEEA. Germline trimming cut 6 bases from V and 11 bases from J; bases unmatched to any gene: 5. The CDR3 loop spans 11 amino acids. DNA of the CDR3: TGTGCCAGCAGGAGACAGGGGCCGGCTTTCTTT. Its protein is CASRRQGPAFF.